A single sample is the source of the 10 T cell receptor beta chains below, sequenced in a study of breast tumors, draining lymph nodes, adjacent tissues. Using its own MiXCR run on the multiplex PCR reads, TCRdb lists one record per CDR3 protein. This sample yields under 350,000 distinct CDR3 sequences, of which about 33% are seen a single time; about 1% belongs to the top ten. Samples came from axillary lymph nodes draining the breast cancer. Sequenced material: axillary lymph node tissue. The receptors here all came from a female donor with breast cancer. Some clones in this sample may be carry-over from other donors' samples.

At least ten counts were recorded for this clonotype. The V call is TRBV5-1, the J call TRBJ1-5; TRBD1 might be the D (6 bases). V lost 9 bases to trimming and J lost 7 bases, with 17 bases between them. The CDR3 is 13 amino acids. Per germline, CDR1 SGHRS and CDR2 YFSETQ. In DNA form, the CDR3 reads TGCGCCACTGTCTCGGGGGCCAAACAGCCCCAGCATTTT. Encoded protein: CATVSGAKQPQHF. Using reference TRBV5-1 and TRBJ1-5 for the parts outside the CDR3, the full variable domain is KAGVTQTPRYLIKTRGQQVTLSCSPISGHRSVSWYQQTPGQGLQFLFEYFSETQRNKGNFPGRFSGRQFSNSRSEMNVSTLELGDSALYLCATVSGAKQPQHFGDGTRLSIL.

This clonotype was observed at least ten times. The chain has TRBV11-2 and TRBJ2-7, with TRBD1 matching 8 bases. CDR1 and CDR2 (germline): SGHAT, FQNNGV. J lost 3 bases, V lost 5 bases, and 3 bases had no gene match. The CDR3 length is 13 residues. The CDR3 region has the DNA TGTGCCAGCAGCCCCGGACAGGGCTACGAGCAGTACTTC. Protein product: CASSPGQGYEQYF.

This clonotype was detected only a few times. Germline is not matched at one junction end, which may reflect a read error. The chain couples TRBV6-2 or TRBV6-3 to TRBJ2-7, with D uncertain. Germline values: CDR1 MNHEY, CDR2 SVGEGT. This CDR3 contains 13 residues. CDR3 in DNA: TGTGCCAGCAGTCACTCGATAGCCTACGAGCAGTACTTC. Translated, it gives CASSHSIAYEQYF.

This chain connects TRBV27 to TRBJ2-7, with D tentatively TRBD1 (5 bases). The V end lost 5 bases, the J end lost 7 bases, and 15 bases lay between the germline ends. This CDR3 is built from 13 residues. Germline CDR1 is MNHEY and CDR2 is SMNVEV (reference sequence). The CDR3 coding sequence is TGTGCCAGCAGTGTTACCCCCAGGGCGGAGCAGTACTTC. This sequence encodes CASSVTPRAEQYF.

This clonotype was observed at least ten times. The V gene is TRBV9, the J gene TRBJ1-3, with D possibly being TRBD1 (6 bases). CDR3 size: 15 residues. CDR1 and CDR2 (germline): SGDLS, YYNGEE. V lost 2 bases and J 2 bases, leaving 11 bases between the germline ends. This chain's CDR3 is CASSVTQGTGNTIYF. DNA of the CDR3: TGTGCCAGCAGCGTCACACAGGGAACTGGAAACACCATATATTTT. Full variable domain (rest looked up from reference TRBV9 and TRBJ1-3): DSGVTQTPKHLITATGQRVTLRCSPRSGDLSVYWYQQSLDQGLQFLIQYYNGEERAKGNILERFSAQQFPDLHSELNLSSLELGDSALYFCASSVTQGTGNTIYFGEGSWLTVV.

The gene calls are TRBV20-1 and TRBJ1-2; 7 positions match TRBD1. The J segment lost 8 bases and the V segment lost 1 base, leaving 10 bases of the junction unmatched. The CDR3 spans 14 residues. From germline, CDR1 is DFQATT and CDR2 SNEGSKA (reference sequence). The DNA of the CDR3 is TGCAGTGCTAGAGTTGATCAGGGGGAGGGGGGCTACACCTTC. Its translation: CSARVDQGEGGYTF.

This clonotype has ten or more counts. CDR3: CASSLRGLLPNEQFF. In nucleotides, the CDR3 is TGTGCCAGCAGCTTGCGCGGTTTACTACCCAATGAGCAGTTCTTC. The chain employs TRBV7-4 and TRBJ2-1, with D hard to call. V was shortened by 3 bases and J by 6 bases, with 15 bases between the two germline ends. This CDR3 region has 15 residues. Germline V gene sequence: CDR1 SGHVT, CDR2 SQSDAQ.

This clonotype occurred many times. The chain combines TRBV5-8 with TRBJ2-7; D perhaps matches TRBD1 (6 bases). The germline V gene encodes CDR1 SGHTS and CDR2 YDEGEE. This CDR3 comprises 13 residues. Trimming shortened V by 3 bases and J by 1 base, and 8 bases separated the two germline ends. The CDR3 sequence is CASSWDKSYEQYF. The CDR3 nucleotides are TGTGCCAGCAGCTGGGACAAATCCTACGAGCAGTACTTC. Complete variable domain (other parts from reference TRBV5-8 and TRBJ2-7): EAGVTQSPTHLIKTRGQQATLRCSPISGHTSVYWYQQALGLGLQFLLWYDEGEERNRGNFPPRFSGRQFPNYSSELNVNALELEDSALYLCASSWDKSYEQYFGPGTRLTVT.

With respect to this clonotype: A much larger clone differs by one base, so this may be a read error. This chain connects TRBV4-1 to TRBJ2-3; TRBD2 matches 7 bases. The CDR3 spans 14 residues. Germline values: CDR1 MGHRA, CDR2 YSYEKL. The CDR3 sequence: CASSQEPLADTQCF. As DNA, the CDR3 is TGCGCCAGCAGCCAAGAACCCCTAGCGGATACGCAGTGTTTT.

Many counts were recorded for this clonotype. V usage is TRBV6-1 and J usage is TRBJ2-3; D not certain. Germline V gene data show CDR1 as MNHNS and CDR2 as SASEGT. The CDR3 runs 16 residues. V was trimmed by 7 bases and J by 1 base, leaving 18 bases between them. Written as DNA, the CDR3 is TGTGCCAGCACCGATAAAGGCCCCCGCCGCACAGATACGCAGTATTTT. It codes for CASTDKGPRRTDTQYF.